The T cell receptor (beta chain) under discussion was sequenced for a study of T-cell memory formation after mild COVID-19. In TCRdb, the 5' RACE reads were re-called with MiXCR into one record per CDR3 protein. This repertoire shows around 510,000 distinct CDR3 sequences, about 20% found once; its top ten account for roughly 8.1%. The CDR3 is 15 residues long. Germline V gives CDR1 ENHRY, CDR2 SYGVKD. V dropped 2 bases and J dropped 3; count of bases not matched to a gene: 3. This clonotype has just a few counts. Its antigen is unidentified. Study results and caveats: Contracting CD4+ clones sat mainly in CM and EM; CD8+ in EMRA.

The rearrangement links TRBV10-3 to TRBJ2-1; 8 bases align to TRBD1. The clonotype comes from an adult woman who had mild COVID-19 (a few samples of this study predate the infection). Cell type and time point are not known. Sequenced sample: PBMCs or a T cell subset sorted from them (not recorded which). CDR3 protein: CAISEGQGFYNEQFF. The CDR3, as DNA: TGTGCCATCAGTGAGGGACAGGGATTCTACAATGAGCAGTTCTTC.